Shown below are 19 T cell receptor beta chains from a single sample sequenced in a study of identical twins. TCRdb analysed the 5' RACE reads with MiXCR anew, one entry per CDR3 protein. The sample has around 530,000 distinct CDR3 sequences; 15% are singletons. The sample was also linked to a second study, of yellow fever vaccine responses in identical twins.

Source material: CD4+ T cells sorted from blood. Receptors were obtained from a woman aged 18-29 years in good health.

This clonotype was counted only a few times. V usage is TRBV11-1 and J usage is TRBJ2-1; TRBD2 matches 16 bases. The trim removed 5 bases at V and 5 bases at J, leaving 12 bases unmatched. Germline CDR1 is SGHAT and CDR2 is FQDESV (reference sequence). The CDR3 is 19 amino acids. In nucleotides, the CDR3 is TGTGCCAGCAGCGTTATAGGGACTAGCGGGAGGGGGGTGGACAATGAGCAGTTCTTC. Translation: CASSVIGTSGRGVDNEQFF.

The sample holds one count of this clonotype. A much larger clone differs by one base, so this may be a read error. The chain combines TRBV4-2 with TRBJ2-2; D possibly corresponds to TRBD1 (5 bases). Germline V CDR1 and CDR2: LGHNA, YNFKEQ. The CDR3 is made up of 15 amino acids. The V gene lost 1 base and the J gene lost 7 bases, with 13 bases spanning the gap. The CDR3 coding sequence is TGTGCCAGCAGCCAAGGTGCCCAGGGTATCGGGGAGCTGTTTTTT. Protein product: CASSQGAQGIGELFF.

J is TRBJ2-5 and V is TRBV12-3 or TRBV12-4; the D gene is possibly TRBD1 (5 bases). CDR3 length: 15 amino acids. The V and J ends lost 4 bases and 1 base respectively, with 13 bases between them. CDR3 region: CASSWFQTAQETQYF. For the CDR3, the DNA is TGTGCCAGCAGTTGGTTCCAGACAGCCCAAGAGACCCAGTACTTC.

This clonotype was seen more than once but under ten times. The V gene is TRBV3-1, the J gene TRBJ2-4, with D perhaps TRBD1 (6 bases). Trimming shortened V by 0 bases and J by 9 bases, and 15 bases separated the two germline ends. The CDR3 is made up of 15 amino acids. Germline V gene sequence: CDR1 LGHDT, CDR2 YNNKEL (reference sequence). In DNA, the CDR3 is TGTGCCAGCAGCCAAGATGGGCAGGGGAGAACCATTCAGTACTTC. Translating gives CASSQDGQGRTIQYF.

The chain couples TRBV14 to TRBJ2-3, with 9 positions matching TRBD2. The V gene end was trimmed by 2 bases and the J gene end by 7 bases; junction bases not matched to a gene: 13. The V gene's germline CDR1 is SGHDN and CDR2 FVKESK. The CDR3 runs 17 residues. The CDR3 reads CASSQSILREGPYTQYF. In nucleotides, the CDR3 is TGTGCCAGCAGCCAAAGTATTTTGCGGGAGGGCCCGTATACGCAGTATTTT.

This clonotype was seen a few times. The chain joins TRBV10-2 to TRBJ2-3; the D gene is possibly TRBD2 (6 bases). V was cut by 2 bases and J by 3 bases, with 9 bases left in between. Germline V gene data show CDR1 as WSHSY and CDR2 as SAAADI. This CDR3 spans 14 amino acids. As DNA, the CDR3 is TGCGCCAGCAGTGAGCAGGGAGGTACAGATACGCAGTATTTT. Translating it yields CASSEQGGTDTQYF.

The CDR3 loop is CASSDIGGRVNEQFF. In nucleotides, the CDR3 is TGTGCCAGCAGTGATATAGGCGGGAGGGTCAATGAGCAGTTCTTC. The gene calls are TRBV2 and TRBJ2-1; 9 bases align to TRBD2. The germline V gene has CDR1 SNHLY and CDR2 FYNNEI. V dropped 3 bases and J dropped 6; count of bases not matched to a gene: 6. The CDR3 runs 15 residues. The variable domain in full, completed from reference TRBV2 and TRBJ2-1, reads EPEVTQTPSHQVTQMGQEVILRCVPISNHLYFYWYRQILGQKVEFLVSFYNNEISEKSEIFDDQFSVERPDGSNFTLKIRSTKLEDSAMYFCASSDIGGRVNEQFFGPGTRLTVL.

There are many counts of this clonotype. J is TRBJ1-1 and V is TRBV12-3 or TRBV12-4, with D possibly being TRBD1 (6 bases). V lost 7 bases to trimming and J lost 4 bases, with 13 bases between them. The length of the CDR3 is 13 residues. The CDR3 sequence is CASIKGESTEAFF. The CDR3 DNA follows: TGTGCCAGCATCAAGGGGGAAAGCACTGAAGCTTTCTTT.

This clonotype turned up a few times. This chain links TRBV7-6 with TRBJ1-5; 7 bases are a match to TRBD1. This CDR3 contains 14 residues. Germline CDR1 and CDR2: SGHVS and FNYEAQ. V was pared by 5 bases and J by 4 bases, with 5 bases of the junction left unmatched. CDR3 residues: CASSVGTANQPQHF. Here the CDR3 DNA reads TGTGCCAGCAGCGTCGGGACAGCTAATCAGCCCCAGCATTTT.

The rearrangement joins TRBV12-3 or TRBV12-4 to TRBJ1-2; unclear D gene. V was shortened by 4 bases and J by 3 bases, with 6 bases between the two germline ends. The CDR3 is 12 residues long. In DNA form, the CDR3 reads TGTGCCAGCAGTTACCTCTACTATGGCTACACCTTC. This sequence encodes CASSYLYYGYTF.

In this sample, this clonotype turned up a few times. V is TRBV29-1 and J is TRBJ2-1, with D unresolved. The CDR3 has 14 amino acids. CDR1 and CDR2 from the germline V gene are SQVTM and ANQGSEA. The germline V and J ends were trimmed by 3 bases and 0 bases, with 9 bases remaining between them. CDR3 sequence reads: CSVESPNSYNEQFF. CDR3 DNA: TGCAGCGTTGAGTCTCCGAACTCCTACAATGAGCAGTTCTTC.

The chain uses TRBV3-1 and TRBJ2-7; D remains unclear. V shed 3 bases and J shed 0 bases, with 3 bases lying between them. This CDR3 is 12 amino acids long. The germline V gene encodes CDR1 LGHDT and CDR2 YNNKEL (reference sequence). The CDR3 loop is CASSQGSYEQYV. CDR3 sequence (DNA): TGTGCCAGCAGCCAGGGCTCCTACGAGCAGTACGTC.

V gene TRBV4-2 combines with J gene TRBJ2-2, with D uncertain. V lost 4 bases and J lost 1, with 13 bases in between. The CDR3 sequence is 16 residues long. In germline, CDR1 is LGHNA, CDR2 YNFKEQ. The CDR3 DNA reads TGTGCCAGCAGCCCACCTAGGAGAGGGAACACCGGGGAGCTGTTTTTT. It encodes CASSPPRRGNTGELFF.

The gene calls are TRBV20-1 and TRBJ2-7, with 14 nucleotides matching TRBD2. This CDR3 region has 13 residues. The V gene's germline CDR1 is DFQATT and CDR2 SNEGSKA (reference sequence). Unmatched junction bases numbered 2, after V lost 5 bases and J lost 5 bases. CDR3 in amino acids: CSAAGLAGDEQYF. CDR3 bases: TGCAGTGCTGCGGGACTAGCGGGAGACGAGCAGTACTTC.

This clonotype was seen repeatedly, ten times or more. V is TRBV12-3 or TRBV12-4 and J is TRBJ1-1, with D perhaps TRBD1 (5 bases). This CDR3 contains 14 residues. Between the trimmed V and J ends, which lost 1 base and 1 base, there was a span of 7 bases. The CDR3 DNA is TGTGCCAGCAGTTTAGGGACATCGAACACTGAAGCTTTCTTT. Protein sequence: CASSLGTSNTEAFF.

This clonotype was detected only a few times. The chain is built from TRBV5-1 and TRBJ2-7; D is unclear. Germline CDR1 SGHRS, CDR2 YFSETQ. The CDR3 runs to 14 residues. Between the trimmed V and J ends, which lost 0 bases and 3 bases, there was a span of 10 bases. The CDR3 spells CASSLGDVYYEQYF. The CDR3 DNA reads as TGCGCCAGCAGCTTGGGGGATGTATACTACGAGCAGTACTTC.

The chain couples TRBV20-1 to TRBJ2-3; 8 bases fit TRBD2. The V segment lost 1 base and the J segment 11 bases; nucleotides outside the gene matches: 2. The V gene's germline CDR1 is DFQATT and CDR2 SNEGSKA (reference sequence). The CDR3 runs 11 residues. The chain's CDR3 is CSARGLAGQYF. DNA for the CDR3: TGCAGTGCTAGAGGGCTAGCGGGGCAGTATTTT.

This clonotype was counted many times. This chain links TRBV6-1 with TRBJ2-1, with D tentatively TRBD1 or TRBD2 (5 bases each). The germline gives CDR1 MNHNS, CDR2 SASEGT. This CDR3 has 15 residues. The V and J ends lost 7 bases and 2 bases respectively, with 15 bases between them. CDR3 nucleotides: TGTGCCAGCACCCCGTCCGGGGCACCCTACAATGAGCAGTTCTTC. As protein: CASTPSGAPYNEQFF.

This clonotype was seen more than once but under ten times. The V call is TRBV5-1, the J call TRBJ2-5, with TRBD1 matching over 9 bases. Germline V lookup: CDR1 SGHRS, CDR2 YFSETQ. Germline trimming cut 3 bases from V and 5 bases from J; bases unmatched to any gene: 5. The CDR3 is 14 residues long. CDR3 nucleotide sequence: TGCGCCAGCAGCTCGACAGGGGGGGAGGAGACCCAGTACTTC. Translating gives CASSSTGGEETQYF.